The sequence of this T cell receptor (beta chain) was determined in a study of identical twins. CDR3 length: 15 residues. Trimming cost V 7 bases and J 2 bases, with 16 bases left between them. The germline gives CDR1 MDHEN, CDR2 SYDVKM. This clonotype was detected only a few times. TCRdb itself ran the 5' RACE reads through MiXCR, one entry per CDR3 protein. The sample lists about 530,000 distinct CDR3 sequences; approximately 16% were seen once. These records were also assigned to another study, of yellow fever vaccine responses in identical twins.

Specimen: CD4+ T cells sorted from blood. The origin of this receptor is a woman younger than 30 in good health. This chain links TRBV28 with TRBJ2-3; D tentatively fits TRBD1 or TRBD2 (6 bases each). The CDR3 DNA reads as TGTGCCAGCACCTCCCTGGGGGGCTCCACAGATACGCAGTATTTT. Amino acids: CASTSLGGSTDTQYF.